This T cell receptor (beta chain) was retrieved from a study of blood T cell repertoires in COVID-19. Study summary: Samples taken during acute and convalescent COVID-19 were collected in the United States, Italy and Spain.

The assay was immunoSEQ multiplex PCR, and TCRdb's table has in-frame clones only and misses some. The profile shows around 280,000 clones, about 82% of them singletons. For this clone: The sample contains more than one DNA sequence encoding this CDR3.

Germline loops: CDR1 SGDLS, CDR2 YYNGEE. The CDR3 is 15 amino acids. After removal of 2 bases from V and 3 bases from J, the junction contained 5 bases not matched to a gene. The origin of this receptor is a woman aged 45 to 65 with active or convalescent COVID-19. The sample was peripheral blood. J is TRBJ2-1 and V is TRBV9; TRBD2 aligns across 7 bases. The CDR3 DNA is TGTGCCAGCAGCGTTGCGACTAGCAGCTACAATGAGCAGTTCTTC. It codes for CASSVATSSYNEQFF. The full variable domain, rest sourced from reference TRBV9 and TRBJ2-1, is DSGVTQTPKHLITATGQRVTLRCSPRSGDLSVYWYQQSLDQGLQFLIQYYNGEERAKGNILERFSAQQFPDLHSELNLSSLELGDSALYFCASSVATSSYNEQFFGPGTRLTVL.